This is a list of T cell receptor beta chains from one sample in a study of OX40 agonist ivuxolimab in advanced cancers. This table comes from immunoSEQ multiplex PCR, and its TCRdb copy is limited to in-frame clones, with some not included. The sample holds about 51,000 clones, 80% to 85% seen once. Material: CD4+ or CD8+ T cells sorted from blood, obtained in a trial of the OX40 agonist ivuxolimab. All receptors come from an adult with an advanced solid tumor such as melanoma, head and neck, liver or kidney cancer. CDR3s include the opening cysteine and the closing phenylalanine or tryptophan. Fields, in order: J gene, clone size, D gene, V gene, CDR3 DNA, CDR3 protein. A D gene is named only where the DNA matches it firmly. Not every row has a clone size; where given, it reads once, few, many or a size class.

J: TRBJ2-6
size: NA
D: NA
V: TRBV9
DNA: TGTGCCAGCAGCGTAGATCGGGGCCCCTCTGGGGCCAACGTCCTGACTTTC
CDR3: CASSVDRGPSGANVLTF

J: TRBJ1-1
size: NA
D: TRBD1
V: TRBV6-5
DNA: TGTGCCAGCAGTTACTCTGGGGACAGGGGGCGGAGGGCTTTCTTT
CDR3: CASSYSGDRGRRAFF

J: TRBJ2-3
size: NA
D: NA
V: TRBV7-9
DNA: TGTGCCAGCAGCTTTGGGGACACAGATACGCAGTATTTT
CDR3: CASSFGDTDTQYF

J: TRBJ2-3
size: NA
D: TRBD2
V: TRBV4-1
DNA: TGCGCCAGCAGCCAAACTAGCGGTACAGATACGCAGTATTTT
CDR3: CASSQTSGTDTQYF

J: TRBJ2-5
size: NA
D: NA
V: TRBV15
DNA: TGTGCCACCAGCAGAGATCTCCAGGGGGGCCCAGAGACCCAGTACTTC
CDR3: CATSRDLQGGPETQYF

J: TRBJ1-1
size: NA
D: TRBD1
V: TRBV19
DNA: TGTGCCAGTAGTCCCCGGACAGGGACAGCTTTCTTT
CDR3: CASSPRTGTAFF

J: TRBJ2-7
size: NA
D: TRBD1
V: TRBV2
DNA: TGTGCCAGCAGTGAACAGGACAGGGAGTACTTC
CDR3: CASSEQDREYF

J: TRBJ1-1
size: NA
D: NA
V: TRBV5-6
DNA: TGTGCCAGCAGCTTGGTGGGGGGGCAGCCGAACACTGAAGCTTTCTTT
CDR3: CASSLVGGQPNTEAFF

J: TRBJ2-7
size: NA
D: NA
V: TRBV19
DNA: TGTGCCAGTAGTCGAGGGGGGCTGTTAAACGAGCAGTACTTC
CDR3: CASSRGGLLNEQYF

J: TRBJ1-3
size: NA
D: NA
V: TRBV5-4
DNA: TGTGCCAGCAGCTTGCCCACAGGCTCTGGAAACACCATATATTTT
CDR3: CASSLPTGSGNTIYF

J: TRBJ2-7
size: NA
D: NA
V: TRBV29-1
DNA: TGCAGCGTACAGGACAGGCCGGGGGGATACGAGCAGTACTTC
CDR3: CSVQDRPGGYEQYF

J: TRBJ1-3
size: NA
D: NA
V: TRBV7-2
DNA: TGTGCCAGCAGCTTATCGGGCGGAAACACCATATATTTT
CDR3: CASSLSGGNTIYF

J: TRBJ2-5
size: few
D: NA
V: TRBV27
DNA: TGTGCCAGCATCCAAAGGGGGAAAGAGACCCAGTACTTC
CDR3: CASIQRGKETQYF

J: TRBJ1-2
size: few
D: NA
V: TRBV6-1
DNA: TGTGCCAGCGCACAGGTCAGGGGCTACACCTTC
CDR3: CASAQVRGYTF

J: TRBJ1-1
size: NA
D: NA
V: TRBV6-5
DNA: TGTGCCAGCAGTGACGGGACGGGGAACACTGAAGCTTTCTTT
CDR3: CASSDGTGNTEAFF

J: TRBJ1-2
size: NA
D: NA
V: TRBV6-5
DNA: TGTGCCAGCAGTTATCGACAGCGTCAAGGCTACACCTTC
CDR3: CASSYRQRQGYTF

J: TRBJ1-1
size: NA
D: TRBD1
V: TRBV7-6
DNA: TGTGCCAGCAGCTTAGCGGGGACAGCCACTGAAGCTTTCTTT
CDR3: CASSLAGTATEAFF

J: TRBJ2-5
size: NA
D: NA
V: TRBV4-3
DNA: TGCGCCAGCAGCCAGGGGGGGGGCTTCCAAGAGACCCAGTACTTC
CDR3: CASSQGGGFQETQYF

J: TRBJ2-5
size: NA
D: TRBD2
V: TRBV28
DNA: TGTGCCAGCAGTTTAGGGCTAGCGGGGTTACAGGGAGAGACCCAGTACTTC
CDR3: CASSLGLAGLQGETQYF

J: TRBJ2-5
size: NA
D: TRBD1
V: TRBV4-1
DNA: TGCGCCAGCAGCCAAGGGACAGGGGTCCAAGAGACCCAGTACTTC
CDR3: CASSQGTGVQETQYF

J: TRBJ1-2
size: NA
D: TRBD1
V: TRBV2
DNA: TGTGCCAGCAGGAGCAGACAGGGCGGAAACTATGGCTACACCTTC
CDR3: CASRSRQGGNYGYTF